These T cell receptor beta chains were read from a single sample in a study of sequential checkpoint blockade in melanoma. Sequencing used immunoSEQ multiplex PCR; TCRdb keeps in-frame clones, though not all of them. Of some 20,000 clones in the sample, about 80% are singletons; the top ten hold roughly two fifths. Sequences were derived from CD8+ T cells sorted from blood (inferred from file names), sampled from a patient given nivolumab and ipilimumab in sequence. Source of these receptors: a human donor with melanoma. Both conserved end residues are part of each CDR3. Fields, in order: V gene, CDR3 length, J gene, D gene, clone size, CDR3 DNA, CDR3 protein. The D gene is left open where the match is weak. Some rows mark clone size as missing; the rest say once, few, many or name a class of expanded clone.

>TRBV27|13|TRBJ1-5|NA|NA
TGTGCCAGCAGTCCCTTCCCCAGTGCCCCCCAGCATTTT
CASSPFPSAPQHF
>TRBV4-1|13|TRBJ1-2|NA|NA
TGCGCCAGCAGCCGCGACCGGGGTAGCGGCTACACCTTC
CASSRDRGSGYTF
>TRBV27|12|TRBJ2-1|TRBD2|NA
TGTGCCAGCACCTCGGGAGGCAATGAGCAGTTCTTC
CASTSGGNEQFF
>TRBV19|15|TRBJ2-7|TRBD1|few
TGTGCCAGTACCCCGGGACAGGGTGGCGCCTACGAGCAGTACTTC
CASTPGQGGAYEQYF
>TRBV6-1|14|TRBJ1-5|TRBD1|NA
TGTGCCAGCAGTGAAAGGACAGGGAATCAGCCCCAGCATTTT
CASSERTGNQPQHF
>TRBV19|15|TRBJ1-1|NA|NA
TGTGCCAGTAGTTCGGAGGACAGAGCCCCCACTGAAGCTTTCTTT
CASSSEDRAPTEAFF
>TRBV9|14|TRBJ2-7|NA|NA
TGTGCCAGCAGCGTAGCTGCGGGCAGCTACGAGCAGTACTTC
CASSVAAGSYEQYF
>TRBV30|13|TRBJ1-1|NA|NA
TGTGCCTGGAGTCTGGGGGGGAGAGCTGAAGCTTTCTTT
CAWSLGGRAEAFF
>TRBV5-6|14|TRBJ1-2|TRBD1|NA
TGTGCCAGCAGACCGACAGGGGGCAACTATGGCTACACCTTC
CASRPTGGNYGYTF
>TRBV6-5|12|TRBJ1-1|NA|NA
TGTGCCAGCAGCCCCGGGAACACTGAAGCTTTCTTT
CASSPGNTEAFF
>TRBV7-8|13|TRBJ2-7|NA|few
TGTGCCAGCAGCTTCGGACAGCTCTACGAGCAGTACTTC
CASSFGQLYEQYF
>TRBV7-9|16|TRBJ2-7|TRBD2|few
TGTGCCAGCAGCTTAGGAACTAGCGGGAGAACCTACGAGCAGTACTTC
CASSLGTSGRTYEQYF
>TRBV5-4|15|TRBJ2-7|TRBD1|few
TGTGCCAGCAGCGGGGACAGGGCGGCCTCCTACGAGCAGTACTTC
CASSGDRAASYEQYF
>TRBV7-9|15|TRBJ1-1|NA|NA
TGTGCCAGCATCGACCAGGACACTCAGTTTGTTGAAGCTTTCTTT
CASIDQDTQFVEAFF
>TRBV27|14|TRBJ1-2|NA|NA
TGTGCCAGCAGTGATAACCCTGAGGTTCTGGGCTACACCTTC
CASSDNPEVLGYTF
>TRBV7-8|13|TRBJ1-1|TRBD1|NA
TGTGCCAGCAGCTTAGAGGGGGCAACTGAAGCTTTCTTT
CASSLEGATEAFF
>TRBV19|12|TRBJ2-7|NA|NA
TGTGCCAGTAGTTTCCGAGAAGACGAGCAGTACTTC
CASSFREDEQYF
>TRBV7-9|15|TRBJ1-2|NA|NA
TGTGCCAGCAGCTTACGCAACGGAGTTCCTTATGGCTACACCTTC
CASSLRNGVPYGYTF
>TRBV27|15|TRBJ2-7|NA|NA
TGTGCCAGCAGTTCCCTGACAGGTATCACCTACGAGCAGTACTTC
CASSSLTGITYEQYF
>TRBV13|13|TRBJ1-1|NA|NA
TGTGCCAGCAGCTCACGAGTGAACACTGAAGCTTTCTTT
CASSSRVNTEAFF
>TRBV5-1|15|TRBJ1-2|NA|NA
TGCGCCAGCAGCTTGGAGTCCGGGGGTCTCTATGGCTACACCTTC
CASSLESGGLYGYTF
>TRBV7-9|14|TRBJ1-1|NA|NA
TGTGCCAGCAGATCAGCGGGCCCGGACGTTGAAGCTTTCTTT
CASRSAGPDVEAFF
>TRBV19|13|TRBJ1-1|NA|NA
TGTGCCAGTAGTCCCTACAGGGCGGGTGAAGCTTTCTTT
CASSPYRAGEAFF
>TRBV6-1|15|TRBJ1-5|TRBD1|NA
TGTGCCAGCAGGCTCCGGGACAGAGTCCTTCAGCCCCAGCATTTT
CASRLRDRVLQPQHF
>TRBV7-9|14|TRBJ2-7|TRBD1|few
TGTGCCAGCAGCCGCCGGGACAGGGACTACGAGCAGTACTTC
CASSRRDRDYEQYF
>TRBV7-6|13|TRBJ2-7|NA|NA
TGTGCCAGCAGCTCCCTACAGTTCGACGAGCAGTACTTC
CASSSLQFDEQYF
>TRBV7-8|15|TRBJ2-7|NA|NA
TGTGCCAGCAGCTTAGGCGCAGGGGAAGCCTACGAGCAGTACTTC
CASSLGAGEAYEQYF
>TRBV29-1|15|TRBJ1-2|TRBD1|NA
TGCAGCGTTGAAGCCTCAGTACAGGGGGGGTATGGCTACACCTTC
CSVEASVQGGYGYTF
>TRBV28|13|TRBJ2-7|TRBD2|NA
TGTGCCAGCAGTTCTAGCGGGAGCTACGAGCAGTACTTC
CASSSSGSYEQYF
>TRBV27|14|TRBJ1-6|NA|few
TGTGCCAGCAGTTTTGCTACAAGAGGTTCGCCCCTCCACTTT
CASSFATRGSPLHF
>TRBV27|15|TRBJ1-1|NA|NA
TGTGCCAGCAGTTTATTTGCTGGAGGTAACACTGAAGCTTTCTTT
CASSLFAGGNTEAFF
>TRBV5-6|15|TRBJ1-2|TRBD1|once
TGTGCCAGCAGCGGGGGGACAGGGGAAGACTATGGCTACACCTTC
CASSGGTGEDYGYTF
>TRBV13|15|TRBJ2-7|TRBD2|NA
TGTGCCAGCAGCCCCCGGGGGGGGACGGCCTACGAGCAGTACTTC
CASSPRGGTAYEQYF
>TRBV6-5|15|TRBJ2-7|TRBD1|NA
TGTGCCAGCAGTTATAGGGACAGGATTACCTACGAGCAGTACTTC
CASSYRDRITYEQYF
>TRBV9|14|TRBJ2-7|NA|NA
TGTGCCAGCAGCGCCGAATACCGGGACTACGAGCAGTACTTC
CASSAEYRDYEQYF
>TRBV29-1|13|TRBJ1-2|NA|NA
TGCAGCGTTGAGAGTCAGGAAAACTATGGCTACACCTTC
CSVESQENYGYTF